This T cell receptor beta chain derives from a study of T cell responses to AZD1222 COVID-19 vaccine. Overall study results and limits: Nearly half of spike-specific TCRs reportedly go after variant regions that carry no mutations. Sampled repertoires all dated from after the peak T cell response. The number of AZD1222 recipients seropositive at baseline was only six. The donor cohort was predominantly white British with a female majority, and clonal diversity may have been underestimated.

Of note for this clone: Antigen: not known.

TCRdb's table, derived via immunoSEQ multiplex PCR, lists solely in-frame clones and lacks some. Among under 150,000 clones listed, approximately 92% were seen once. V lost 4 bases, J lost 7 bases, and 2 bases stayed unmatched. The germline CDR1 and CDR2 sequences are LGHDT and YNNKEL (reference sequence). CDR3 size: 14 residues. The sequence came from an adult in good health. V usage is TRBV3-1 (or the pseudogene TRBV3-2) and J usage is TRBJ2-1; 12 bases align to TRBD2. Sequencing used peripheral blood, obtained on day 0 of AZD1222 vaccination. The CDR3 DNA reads TGTGCCAGCAGCCGAACTAGCGGGGGGAATGAGCAGTTCTTC. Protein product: CASSRTSGGNEQFF.